The entry that follows covers one T cell receptor beta chain sequence. The antigen is undetermined. One junction end disagrees with the germline gene, perhaps due to a read error. Germline V CDR1 and CDR2: SQVTM, ANQGSEA. The CDR3 is 9 residues long. The data were obtained in a study of T cell repertoires in cytomegalovirus infection. At the level of the study: Carrying CMV and the relevant HLA type showed in public TCR beta signatures. Notes on the study in general: Totalled public TCR beta family frequency picked out people who carried CMV plus the relevant HLA. The study found HLA-C-restricted CMV-specific TCR beta clonotypes dominating the ex vivo response.

In TCRdb, the reads were re-called with MiXCR into one record per CDR3 protein. The profile shows 400,000 to 550,000 distinct CDR3 sequences, about 11% of them singletons. The chain is built from TRBV29-1 and TRBJ1-1; TRBD1 aligns across 8 bases. Material: PBMCs. This TCR was recovered from a human donor in good health (CMV status not recorded). Some clones in this sample may be carry-over from other donors' samples. The DNA of the CDR3 is TGCAGCGCTGACAGGGGAGCCCCGTTT. It codes for CSADRGAPF.